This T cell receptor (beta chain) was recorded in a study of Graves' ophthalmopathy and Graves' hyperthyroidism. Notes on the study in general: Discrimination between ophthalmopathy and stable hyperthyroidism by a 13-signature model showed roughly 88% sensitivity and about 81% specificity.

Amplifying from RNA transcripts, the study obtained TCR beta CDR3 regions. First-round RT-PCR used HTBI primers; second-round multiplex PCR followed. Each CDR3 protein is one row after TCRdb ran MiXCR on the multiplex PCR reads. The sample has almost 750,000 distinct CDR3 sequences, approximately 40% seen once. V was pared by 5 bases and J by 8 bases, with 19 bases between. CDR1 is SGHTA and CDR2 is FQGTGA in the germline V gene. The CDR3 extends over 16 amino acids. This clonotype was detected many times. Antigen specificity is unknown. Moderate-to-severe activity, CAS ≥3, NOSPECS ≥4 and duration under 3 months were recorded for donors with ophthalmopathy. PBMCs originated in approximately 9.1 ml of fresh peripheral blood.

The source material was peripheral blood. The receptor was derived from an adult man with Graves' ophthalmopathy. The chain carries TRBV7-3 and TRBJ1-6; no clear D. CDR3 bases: TGTGCCAGCAGCCTAAGGGCGGGAGATAAGGATTCACCCCTCCACTTT. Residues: CASSLRAGDKDSPLHF.